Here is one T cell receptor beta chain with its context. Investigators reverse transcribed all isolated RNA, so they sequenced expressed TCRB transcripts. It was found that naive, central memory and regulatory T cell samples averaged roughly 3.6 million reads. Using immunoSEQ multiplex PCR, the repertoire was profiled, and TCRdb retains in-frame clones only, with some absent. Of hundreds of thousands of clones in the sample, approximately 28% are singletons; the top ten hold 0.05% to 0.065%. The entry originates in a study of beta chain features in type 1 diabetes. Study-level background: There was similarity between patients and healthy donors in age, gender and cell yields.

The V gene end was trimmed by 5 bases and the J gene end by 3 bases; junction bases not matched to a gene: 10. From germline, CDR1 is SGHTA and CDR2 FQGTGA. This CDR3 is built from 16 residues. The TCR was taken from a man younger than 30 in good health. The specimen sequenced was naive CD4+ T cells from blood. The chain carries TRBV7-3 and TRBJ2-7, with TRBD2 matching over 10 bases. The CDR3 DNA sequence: TGTGCCAGCAGCAAAGGTCCTAGCGGGAGTGGCTACGAGCAGTACTTC. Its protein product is CASSKGPSGSGYEQYF.